Shown below are 13 T cell receptor beta chains from a single sample sequenced in a study of blood T cell repertoires in COVID-19. TCRdb's table, derived via immunoSEQ multiplex PCR, lists solely in-frame clones and lacks some. The sample has about 89,000 clones, about 80% seen once. Sequenced input: peripheral blood. Every receptor here comes from a man in his 70s with acute or convalescent COVID-19.

In this sample, this clone turned up once. V and J are TRBV29-1 and TRBJ2-1, with TRBD2 matching over 10 bases. Trimming removed 4 bases from V and 7 bases from J; junction bases left unmatched: 10. Germline V gene sequence: CDR1 SQVTM, CDR2 ANQGSEA. The CDR3 totals 15 residues. CDR3 protein: CSVARLAGVGNEQFF. CDR3 bases: TGCAGCGTTGCAAGGCTAGCGGGAGTGGGAAATGAGCAGTTCTTC.

The CDR3 DNA reads TGCGCCAGCAGCTTGATGGGGAGTGGGGAAAAACTGTTTTTT. It translates to CASSLMGSGEKLFF. J is TRBJ1-4 and V is TRBV5-1; D remains ambiguous. Trimming pared 1 base from V and 8 bases from J, leaving 12 bases between. Germline lookup yields CDR1 SGHRS and CDR2 YFSETQ. The CDR3 runs 14 residues.

This clone was detected only a few times. This sequence joins TRBV4-2 and TRBJ1-3; 7 positions agree with TRBD1. The trim removed 0 bases at V and 6 bases at J, leaving 5 bases unmatched. Germline CDR1 and CDR2: LGHNA and YNFKEQ. The CDR3 totals 15 residues. The CDR3 spells CASSQDRGQANTIYF. The CDR3 bases are TGTGCCAGCAGCCAAGATCGAGGACAGGCAAACACCATATATTTT.

This chain uses TRBV11-3 with TRBJ2-5, with D possibly matching TRBD2 (6 bases). Deletions cut 1 base from V and 5 bases from J, with 11 bases between. The CDR3 is 14 residues long. Germline lookup yields CDR1 SGHNT and CDR2 YENEEA. DNA for the CDR3: TGTGCCAGCAGCTTAGCATCCGGGAGTGAGACCCAGTACTTC. It yields the protein CASSLASGSETQYF. The whole variable domain, remainder taken from reference TRBV11-3 and TRBJ2-5, is EAGVVQSPRYKIIEKKQPVAFWCNPISGHNTLYWYLQNLGQGPELLIRYENEEAVDDSQLPKDRFSAERLKGVDSTLKIQPAELGDSAVYLCASSLASGSETQYFGPGTRLLVL.

In its sample, this clone was seen once. The gene calls are TRBV6-4 and TRBJ2-3; 7 positions match TRBD1. The CDR3 length is 15 residues. Germline CDR1 is MRHNA and CDR2 is SNTAGT. V was clipped by 3 bases and J by 5 bases; unmatched bases: 8. This chain's CDR3 is CASSDKGGLGDTQYF. For the CDR3, the DNA is TGTGCCAGCAGTGATAAAGGGGGCCTGGGAGATACGCAGTATTTT.

V and J are TRBV15 and TRBJ2-1; 11 bases are shared with TRBD2. Germline V gives CDR1 LNHNV, CDR2 YYDKDF (reference sequence). There are 15 residues in the CDR3. V shed 1 base, J shed 7 bases, and the junction held 3 bases outside the gene matches. The CDR3 DNA follows: TGTGCCACCAGCAGAGCACTAGCGGGAGCTAATGAGCAGTTCTTC. Amino acid sequence: CATSRALAGANEQFF.

The chain carries TRBV29-1 and TRBJ1-1; no definite D call. CDR1 and CDR2 from the germline V gene are SQVTM and ANQGSEA. V was shortened by 8 bases and J by 1 base, with 11 bases between the two germline ends. This CDR3 has 12 residues. The CDR3 nucleotides are TGCAGCTCAAGAAGAGAGAACACTGAAGCTTTCTTT. Protein: CSSRRENTEAFF.

This clone has more than one count but fewer than ten. This chain uses TRBV6-5 with TRBJ1-5, with D possibly matching TRBD1 (5 bases). Germline CDR1 reads MNHEY; CDR2 reads SVGAGI. V lost 6 bases and J lost 1, with 13 bases in between. The CDR3 contains 15 residues. For the CDR3, the DNA is TGTGCCAGCAGCACCGGGGGGGGGAGCAATCAGCCCCAGCATTTT. Protein sequence: CASSTGGGSNQPQHF.

The rearrangement uses TRBV30 and TRBJ1-1, with TRBD1 identical over 9 bases. The germline CDR1 and CDR2 sequences are GTSNPN and SVGIG (reference sequence). With 3 bases clipped from V and 6 bases from J, the junction kept 11 bases outside the gene matches. This CDR3 spans 15 amino acids. CDR3 sequence reads: CAWRRSGTGRPEAFF. CDR3 coding DNA: TGTGCCTGGAGGCGTAGCGGGACAGGGAGGCCTGAAGCTTTCTTT.

V and J are TRBV7-2 and TRBJ2-5, with 9 nucleotides matching TRBD2. The ends lost 4 bases at V and 3 bases at J; junction bases unmatched: 6. This CDR3 region has 15 residues. Germline V lookup: CDR1 SGHTA, CDR2 FQGNSA. The CDR3 coding sequence is TGTGCCAGCAGCTATGCTAGCGGGGCCAAAGAGACCCAGTACTTC. It codes for CASSYASGAKETQYF.

This clone appeared a few times. The chain joins TRBV7-9 to TRBJ1-2; possibly TRBD1 for D (5 bases). This CDR3 is built from 15 residues. Trimming stripped 4 bases from V and 4 bases from J, with 16 bases between. Germline values: CDR1 SEHNR, CDR2 FQNEAQ (reference sequence). In nucleotides, the CDR3 is TGTGCCAGCAGCTCCATACAGGAGTGGGGCTATGGCTACACCTTC. It translates to CASSSIQEWGYGYTF.

The chain is built from TRBV10-1 and TRBJ2-3; TRBD1 matches 8 bases. The germline CDR1 and CDR2 sequences are WNHNN and SYGVQD (reference sequence). This CDR3 contains 16 residues. The ends lost 6 bases at V and 1 base at J; junction bases unmatched: 9. CDR3 coding DNA: TGCGCCAGCAGCCCAAGTCCGGGACAGGGCACAGATACGCAGTATTTT. Amino acid sequence: CASSPSPGQGTDTQYF.

The chain combines TRBV29-1 with TRBJ1-1; D may be TRBD1 (6 bases). Germline CDR1 and CDR2: SQVTM and ANQGSEA. CDR3 length: 13 amino acids. The V end was cut by 5 bases, the J end by 6 bases, with 16 bases between. In DNA, the CDR3 is TGCAGCGTTTGGGGGCAGGGGACATCTGAAGCTTTCTTT. Its protein is CSVWGQGTSEAFF. Full variable domain (rest looked up from reference TRBV29-1 and TRBJ1-1): SAVISQKPSRDICQRGTSLTIQCQVDSQVTMMFWYRQQPGQSLTLIATANQGSEATYESGFVIDKFPISRPNLTFSTLTVSNMSPEDSSIYLCSVWGQGTSEAFFGQGTRLTVV.